This T cell receptor (beta chain) was retrieved from a study of T-cell reconstitution after alpha-beta-depleted transplantation in children (dated by TCRdb to about 2016). Notes on the research overall: The study quantitatively tracked T-cell immune reconstitution after TCRalphabeta/CD19-depleted allogeneic hematopoietic cell transplantation in children using TCR repertoire profiling. The investigation overall reported the following: About two months after transplant, the apparently early recovery of alphabetaT-cell counts reportedly depended on just several hundred clones that had expanded rapidly and came from non-depleted graft cells. The high TCRbeta diversity at day 60 in some patients was ascribed to recipient T cells and intrathymic progenitors that had survived conditioning. The frequencies of hyperexpanded clones fell over the following months, and after one year, T-cell counts and TCRbeta diversity were mostly attributed to newly produced T cells.

The treatment or condition label here, explained by the study, means: allogeneic hematopoietic cell transplantation with graft depleted of TCRalphabeta T cells and CD19 B cells. TCRalphabeta/CD19-depleted allogeneic hematopoietic cell grafts were given to the transplant recipients, all of whom were children. The method behind the library was PCR. TCRdb lists the instrument as Illumina HiSeq 2500. To normalize quantification of the TCRbeta repertoire, the TCR libraries were built with molecular barcoding that relied on unique molecular identifiers. The public reads were reprocessed in TCRdb via fastp at Q25 and MiXCR, keeping in-frame beta chains. Each entry merges the rows of one CDR3 protein and shows their most common DNA and genes. Across this sample there are just under 150,000 distinct CDR3 sequences, with roughly 9% seen only once. Together, the top ten hold 15% to 20% of the sample. Unmatched junction bases come to 5, with V trimmed by 5 bases and J by 6 bases. Including the terminal cysteine and phenylalanine, the CDR3 comprises 14 residues. The CDR3 DNA has 42 bases and is translated from base 1. As encoded in the germline V gene, CDR1 is MNHNS while CDR2 is SASEGT.

This clonotype came up a few times. Its antigen is still unknown. No base quality information exists; no much larger clone differs at one position. The chain couples TRBV6-1 to TRBJ2-3, with TRBD1 matching 10 junction bases. Specimen: PBMCs, mostly from graft donor cells, collected 180 days after TCRalphabeta/CD19-depleted stem cell transplant. The TCR was taken from a female patient between 2 and 10 years old who had a stem cell transplant for congenital amegakaryocytic thrombocytopenia, so the T cells may come from the graft donor. This receptor carries the CDR3 CASSRDRGVDTQYF. The DNA is TGTGCCAGCAGTCGGGACAGGGGAGTGGATACGCAGTATTTT.